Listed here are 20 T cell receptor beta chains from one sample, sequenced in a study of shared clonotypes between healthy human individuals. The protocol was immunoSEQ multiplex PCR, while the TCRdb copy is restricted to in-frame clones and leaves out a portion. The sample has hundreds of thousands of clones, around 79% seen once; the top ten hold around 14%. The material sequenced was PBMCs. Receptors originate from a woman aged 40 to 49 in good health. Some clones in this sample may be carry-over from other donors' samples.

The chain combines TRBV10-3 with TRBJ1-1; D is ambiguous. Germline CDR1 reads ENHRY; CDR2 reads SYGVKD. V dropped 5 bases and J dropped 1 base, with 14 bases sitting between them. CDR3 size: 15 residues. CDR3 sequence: CAISPSQVRNTEAFF. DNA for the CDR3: TGTGCCATCAGTCCCTCGCAGGTGCGGAACACTGAAGCTTTCTTT.

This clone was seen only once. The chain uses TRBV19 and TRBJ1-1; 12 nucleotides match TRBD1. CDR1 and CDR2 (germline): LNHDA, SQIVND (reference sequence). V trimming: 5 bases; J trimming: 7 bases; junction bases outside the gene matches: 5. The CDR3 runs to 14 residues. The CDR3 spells CASSVGQGAGEAFF. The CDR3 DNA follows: TGTGCCAGTAGTGTGGGACAGGGGGCGGGTGAAGCTTTCTTT.

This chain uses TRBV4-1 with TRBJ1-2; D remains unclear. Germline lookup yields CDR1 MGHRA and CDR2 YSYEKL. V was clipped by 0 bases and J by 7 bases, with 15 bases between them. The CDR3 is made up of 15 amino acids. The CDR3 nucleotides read TGCGCCAGCAGCCAAGATCCAGGTACTAGCGGTGGCTACACCTTC. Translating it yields CASSQDPGTSGGYTF.

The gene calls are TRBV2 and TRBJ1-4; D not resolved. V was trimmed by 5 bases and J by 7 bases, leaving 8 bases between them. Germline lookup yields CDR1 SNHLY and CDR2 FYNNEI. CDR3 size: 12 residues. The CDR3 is CASSRLTEKLFF. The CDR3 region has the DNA TGTGCCAGCAGTAGACTAACTGAAAAACTGTTTTTT.

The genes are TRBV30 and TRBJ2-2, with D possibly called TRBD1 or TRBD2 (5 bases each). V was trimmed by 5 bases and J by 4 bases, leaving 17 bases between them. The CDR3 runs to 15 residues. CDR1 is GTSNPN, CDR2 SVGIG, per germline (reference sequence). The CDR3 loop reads CAWGPLGVGTGELFF. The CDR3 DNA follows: TGTGCCTGGGGCCCTTTGGGGGTGGGCACCGGGGAGCTGTTTTTT.

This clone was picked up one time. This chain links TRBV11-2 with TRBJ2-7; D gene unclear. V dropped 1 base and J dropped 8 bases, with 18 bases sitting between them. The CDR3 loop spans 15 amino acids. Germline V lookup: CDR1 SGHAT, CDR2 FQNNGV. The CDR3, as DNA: TGTGCCAGCAGCTTAGTCCCGGGTAGGGAAGGGAAGCAGTACTTC. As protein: CASSLVPGREGKQYF.

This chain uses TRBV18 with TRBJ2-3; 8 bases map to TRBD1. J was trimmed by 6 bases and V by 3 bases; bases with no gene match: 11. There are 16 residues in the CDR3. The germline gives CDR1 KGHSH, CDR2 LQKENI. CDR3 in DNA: TGTGCCAGCTCACCCCGGACAGGGCCAGTATCCGATACGCAGTATTTT. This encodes CASSPRTGPVSDTQYF.

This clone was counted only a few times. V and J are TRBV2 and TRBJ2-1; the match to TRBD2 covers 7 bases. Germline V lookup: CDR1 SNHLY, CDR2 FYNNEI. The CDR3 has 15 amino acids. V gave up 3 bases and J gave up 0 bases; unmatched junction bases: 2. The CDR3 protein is CASSEERGSYNEQFF. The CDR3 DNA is TGTGCCAGCAGTGAGGAGCGGGGCTCCTACAATGAGCAGTTCTTC.

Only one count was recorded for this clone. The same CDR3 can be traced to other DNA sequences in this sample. Here the CDR3 DNA reads TGTGCCAGCAGCTTAGGGGTAAACTACGAGCAGTACTTC. Its protein is CASSLGVNYEQYF. The chain is built from TRBV7-3 and TRBJ2-7; D not resolved. Germline CDR1 and CDR2: SGHTA and FQGTGA. V was shortened by 2 bases and J by 3 bases, with 8 bases between the two germline ends. CDR3 length: 13 residues.

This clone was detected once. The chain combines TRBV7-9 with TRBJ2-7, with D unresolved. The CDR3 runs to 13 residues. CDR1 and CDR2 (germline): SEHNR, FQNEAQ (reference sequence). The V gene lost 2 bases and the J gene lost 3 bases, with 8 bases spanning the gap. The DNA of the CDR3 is TGTGCCAGCAGCTTACCTTGGCTCTACGAGCAGTACTTC. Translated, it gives CASSLPWLYEQYF.

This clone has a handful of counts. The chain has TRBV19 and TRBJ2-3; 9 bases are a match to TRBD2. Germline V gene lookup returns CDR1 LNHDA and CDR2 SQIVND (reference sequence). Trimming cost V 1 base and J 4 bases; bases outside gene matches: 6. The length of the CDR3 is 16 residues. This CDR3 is CASSIVGSGSADTQYF. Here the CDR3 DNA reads TGTGCCAGTAGTATAGTCGGTAGCGGGAGCGCAGATACGCAGTATTTT.

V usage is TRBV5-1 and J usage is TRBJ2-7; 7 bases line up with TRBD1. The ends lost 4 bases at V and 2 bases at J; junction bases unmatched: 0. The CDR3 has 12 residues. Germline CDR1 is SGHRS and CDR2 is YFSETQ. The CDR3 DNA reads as TGCGCCAGCAGCGGACAGGCCTACGAGCAGTACTTC. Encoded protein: CASSGQAYEQYF.

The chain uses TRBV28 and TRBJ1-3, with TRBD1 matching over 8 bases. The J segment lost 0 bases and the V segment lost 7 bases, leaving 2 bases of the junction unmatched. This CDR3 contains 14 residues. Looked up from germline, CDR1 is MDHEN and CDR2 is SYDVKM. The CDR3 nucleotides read TGTGCCAGCATTACAGGGGGCTCTGGAAACACCATATATTTT. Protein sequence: CASITGGSGNTIYF.

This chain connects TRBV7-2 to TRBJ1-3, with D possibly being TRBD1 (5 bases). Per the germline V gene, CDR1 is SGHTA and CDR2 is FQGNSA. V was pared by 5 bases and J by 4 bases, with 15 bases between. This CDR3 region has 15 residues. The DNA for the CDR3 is TGTGCCAGCAGCACCCGACAGTTTTCAGGAAACACCATATATTTT. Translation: CASSTRQFSGNTIYF.

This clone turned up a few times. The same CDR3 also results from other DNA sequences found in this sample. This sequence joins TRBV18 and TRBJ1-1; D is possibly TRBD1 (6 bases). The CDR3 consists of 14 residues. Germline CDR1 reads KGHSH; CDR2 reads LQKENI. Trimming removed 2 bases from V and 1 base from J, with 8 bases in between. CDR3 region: CASSPGGQNTEAFF. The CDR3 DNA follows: TGTGCCAGCTCACCAGGGGGGCAGAACACTGAAGCTTTCTTT.

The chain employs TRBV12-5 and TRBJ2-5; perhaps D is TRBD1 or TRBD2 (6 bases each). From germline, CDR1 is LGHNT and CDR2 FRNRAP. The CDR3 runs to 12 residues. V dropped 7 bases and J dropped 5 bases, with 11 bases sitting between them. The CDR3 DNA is TGTGCTAGTGCGGGGGCGGGGGAGACCCAGTACTTC. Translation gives CASAGAGETQYF.

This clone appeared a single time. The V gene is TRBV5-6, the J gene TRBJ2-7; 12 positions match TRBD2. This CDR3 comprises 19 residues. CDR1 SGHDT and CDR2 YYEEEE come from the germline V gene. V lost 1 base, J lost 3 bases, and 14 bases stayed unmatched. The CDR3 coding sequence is TGTGCCAGCAGCTTGAGGGGAGGAGACGGACTAGCGGGAAGCTACGAGCAGTACTTC. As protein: CASSLRGGDGLAGSYEQYF.

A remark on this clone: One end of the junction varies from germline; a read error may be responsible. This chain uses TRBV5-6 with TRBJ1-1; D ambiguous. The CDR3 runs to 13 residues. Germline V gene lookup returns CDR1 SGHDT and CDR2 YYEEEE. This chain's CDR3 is CASSFNRDTEAFF. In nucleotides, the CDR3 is TGTGCCAGCAGCTTTAACAGAGATACTGAAGCCTTCTTT.

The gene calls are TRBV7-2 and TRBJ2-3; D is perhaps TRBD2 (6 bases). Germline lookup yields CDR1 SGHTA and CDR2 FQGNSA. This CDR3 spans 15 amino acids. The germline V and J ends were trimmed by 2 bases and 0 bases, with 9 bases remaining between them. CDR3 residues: CASSLRRESTDTQYF. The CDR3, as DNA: TGTGCCAGCAGCTTAAGACGGGAGAGCACAGATACGCAGTATTTT. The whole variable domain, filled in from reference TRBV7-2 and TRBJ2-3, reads GAGVSQSPSNKVTEKGKDVELRCDPISGHTALYWYRQSLGQGLEFLIYFQGNSAPDKSGLPSDRFSAERTGGSVSTLTIQRTQQEDSAVYLCASSLRRESTDTQYFGPGTRLTVL.

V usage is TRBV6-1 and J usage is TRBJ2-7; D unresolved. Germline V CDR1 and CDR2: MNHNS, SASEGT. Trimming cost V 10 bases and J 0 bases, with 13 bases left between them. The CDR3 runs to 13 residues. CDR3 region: CATSNALSYEQYF. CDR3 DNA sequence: TGTGCCACCTCGAACGCACTCTCCTACGAGCAGTACTTC.